A selection of T cell receptor beta chains follows, all from one sample in a study of T cell repertoires in cytomegalovirus infection. TCRdb itself ran the reads through MiXCR, one entry per CDR3 protein. The sample has around 78,000 distinct CDR3 sequences, approximately 39% seen once. Antigen specificity for these receptors is unknown. The input for sequencing was CD8+ T cells from cultured PBMCs, taken from culture after CMV antigen stimulation. These receptors all stem from a human donor in good health (CMV status not recorded). Some clones in this sample may be carry-over from other donors' samples. Each CDR3 is given with its conserved first and last residue. A D gene is named only where the DNA matches it firmly. Where a row states a size, it is once, few, many or the class of an expanded clone; other rows omit it.

d_gene: NA; j_gene: TRBJ1-4; v_gene: TRBV4-3; len: 15; abundance: NA; CDR3nt: TGCGCCAGCAGCCAAGATTCAGGGGCCAAAGCGGAACTGTTTTTT; CDR3aa: CASSQDSGAKAELFF
d_gene: NA; j_gene: TRBJ1-1; v_gene: TRBV4-1; len: 16; abundance: NA; CDR3nt: TGCGCCAGCAGCCAAGCCCCAAGAAAGGGGGACACTGAAGCTTTCTTT; CDR3aa: CASSQAPRKGDTEAFF
d_gene: NA; j_gene: TRBJ2-5; v_gene: TRBV28; len: 15; abundance: many; CDR3nt: TGTGCCAGCAGAACCCCCGAGGGGGGACGAGAGACCCAGTACTTC; CDR3aa: CASRTPEGGRETQYF
d_gene: TRBD2; j_gene: TRBJ2-1; v_gene: TRBV3-1; len: 19; abundance: few; CDR3nt: TGTGCCAGCAGCCTAAGAATAGCACCAGCGGGGGTCTCCTACAATGAGCAGTTCTTC; CDR3aa: CASSLRIAPAGVSYNEQFF
d_gene: NA; j_gene: TRBJ2-2; v_gene: TRBV4-2; len: 17; abundance: NA; CDR3nt: TGTGCCAGCAGCCAATCCAGTCCACCGAGGAACACCGGGGAGCTGTTTTTT; CDR3aa: CASSQSSPPRNTGELFF
d_gene: NA; j_gene: TRBJ1-5; v_gene: TRBV7-2; len: 14; abundance: NA; CDR3nt: TGTGCCAGCAGCTTAGAAAGGGTTAGTCAGCCCCAGCATTTT; CDR3aa: CASSLERVSQPQHF
d_gene: NA; j_gene: TRBJ1-2; v_gene: TRBV6-1; len: 15; abundance: NA; CDR3nt: TGTGCCAGCAGTGGCTCGCGGGGTCCATTTGCTGGCTACACCTTC; CDR3aa: CASSGSRGPFAGYTF
d_gene: NA; j_gene: TRBJ2-5; v_gene: TRBV7-9; len: 15; abundance: NA; CDR3nt: TGTGCCAGCAGCCCGAAGGACAAGGGCGTAGAGACCCAGTACTTC; CDR3aa: CASSPKDKGVETQYF
d_gene: NA; j_gene: TRBJ2-2; v_gene: TRBV7-9; len: 20; abundance: few; CDR3nt: TGTGCCAGCAGCTCCTGGATAAGGGCCGGGGTAGGGAAAAACACCGGGGAGCTGTTTTTT; CDR3aa: CASSSWIRAGVGKNTGELFF
d_gene: TRBD2; j_gene: TRBJ2-3; v_gene: TRBV7-6; len: 18; abundance: many; CDR3nt: TGTGCCAGCAGCTCCCGCCTGACCCCGGGACTAGGGATGGATACGCAGTATTTT; CDR3aa: CASSSRLTPGLGMDTQYF
d_gene: NA; j_gene: TRBJ2-1; v_gene: TRBV29-1; len: 16; abundance: few; CDR3nt: TGCAGCGTTGAGGGGCCCGACAGAGTCTCCTACAATGAGCAGTTCTTC; CDR3aa: CSVEGPDRVSYNEQFF
d_gene: TRBD1; j_gene: TRBJ1-5; v_gene: TRBV12-3/TRBV12-4; len: 14; abundance: few; CDR3nt: TGTGCCAGCAGGGAGACAGGGGCCGGCTTACCCCAGCATTTT; CDR3aa: CASRETGAGLPQHF
d_gene: NA; j_gene: TRBJ1-1; v_gene: TRBV5-1; len: 16; abundance: NA; CDR3nt: TGCGCCAGCAGCACCGCCGGGACCGGATCGGGCACTGAAGCTTTCTTT; CDR3aa: CASSTAGTGSGTEAFF
d_gene: NA; j_gene: TRBJ2-5; v_gene: TRBV7-8; len: 15; abundance: few; CDR3nt: TGTGCCAGCAGCTTATCGGCGGGCCCCCGGGAGACCCAGTACTTC; CDR3aa: CASSLSAGPRETQYF
d_gene: NA; j_gene: TRBJ2-7; v_gene: TRBV2; len: 13; abundance: NA; CDR3nt: TGTGCCAGCAGGTTGGCGGGGTACTACGAGCAGTACTTC; CDR3aa: CASRLAGYYEQYF
d_gene: NA; j_gene: TRBJ1-4; v_gene: TRBV7-6; len: 16; abundance: few; CDR3nt: TGTGCCAGCAGCCAAACTCAGATGTCGGGTGGTGAAAAACTGTTTTTT; CDR3aa: CASSQTQMSGGEKLFF
d_gene: NA; j_gene: TRBJ2-1; v_gene: TRBV11-2; len: 14; abundance: NA; CDR3nt: TGTGCCAGCAGCTTACGGACAGACTACAATGAGCAGTTCTTC; CDR3aa: CASSLRTDYNEQFF
d_gene: TRBD2; j_gene: TRBJ2-1; v_gene: TRBV12-3/TRBV12-4; len: 19; abundance: few; CDR3nt: TGTGCCAGCAGTTTAGATTCGGCGGGGGTGCCGAGCTCCTACAATGAGCAGTTCTTC; CDR3aa: CASSLDSAGVPSSYNEQFF
d_gene: NA; j_gene: TRBJ1-2; v_gene: TRBV5-6; len: 14; abundance: NA; CDR3nt: TGTGCCAGCAGCTCTAGCAGGGGTCACGATGGCTACACCTTC; CDR3aa: CASSSSRGHDGYTF
d_gene: TRBD1; j_gene: TRBJ2-7; v_gene: TRBV6-2/TRBV6-3; len: 15; abundance: NA; CDR3nt: TGTGCCAGCAGTTACTCTGACAGGGGGCTCTACGAGCAGTACTTC; CDR3aa: CASSYSDRGLYEQYF
d_gene: TRBD1; j_gene: TRBJ2-1; v_gene: TRBV28; len: 15; abundance: NA; CDR3nt: TGTGCCAGTCAATCGGGGACAGACCTTTACAATGAGCAGTTCTTC; CDR3aa: CASQSGTDLYNEQFF
d_gene: NA; j_gene: TRBJ1-5; v_gene: TRBV7-6; len: 15; abundance: few; CDR3nt: TGTGCCAGCAGCCCGTCTTCACGGGGAAATCAGCCCCAGCATTTT; CDR3aa: CASSPSSRGNQPQHF
d_gene: TRBD2; j_gene: TRBJ2-1; v_gene: TRBV9; len: 15; abundance: NA; CDR3nt: TGTGCCAGCAGCGTAACTAGCGGGGGCTACAATGAGCAGTTCTTC; CDR3aa: CASSVTSGGYNEQFF
d_gene: TRBD2; j_gene: TRBJ2-5; v_gene: TRBV9; len: 15; abundance: NA; CDR3nt: TGTGCCAGCAGCGCTTGGACTAGTGATAAGGAGACCCAGTACTTC; CDR3aa: CASSAWTSDKETQYF
d_gene: NA; j_gene: TRBJ2-5; v_gene: TRBV7-2; len: 15; abundance: NA; CDR3nt: TGTGCCAGCAGCTTATCCGGGACTCCCCAGAGGACCCAGTACTTC; CDR3aa: CASSLSGTPQRTQYF
d_gene: NA; j_gene: TRBJ1-5; v_gene: TRBV4-1; len: 14; abundance: NA; CDR3nt: TGTGCCAGCAGCCAAGAACAAGCAGTTCAGCCCCAGCATTTT; CDR3aa: CASSQEQAVQPQHF
d_gene: TRBD1; j_gene: TRBJ2-2; v_gene: TRBV7-6; len: 16; abundance: NA; CDR3nt: TGTGCCAGCAGAAAACTACAGGGGCGGTACACCGGGGAGCTGTTTTTT; CDR3aa: CASRKLQGRYTGELFF
d_gene: TRBD1; j_gene: TRBJ2-3; v_gene: TRBV4-3; len: 16; abundance: NA; CDR3nt: TGCGCCAGCAGCCAAGGGTCCGGGACAGACACAGATACGCAGTATTTT; CDR3aa: CASSQGSGTDTDTQYF
d_gene: TRBD1; j_gene: TRBJ2-3; v_gene: TRBV7-2; len: 16; abundance: many; CDR3nt: TGTGCCAGCAGCAGAACGAGGACAGGGGGTGTAGATACGCAGTATTTT; CDR3aa: CASSRTRTGGVDTQYF
d_gene: TRBD2; j_gene: TRBJ2-3; v_gene: TRBV9; len: 16; abundance: few; CDR3nt: TGTGCCAGCAGCGAAACTAGCGGGGAAAGCACAGATACGCAGTATTTT; CDR3aa: CASSETSGESTDTQYF
d_gene: TRBD2; j_gene: TRBJ2-1; v_gene: TRBV4-1; len: 15; abundance: few; CDR3nt: TGCGCCAGCAGCCAAGACGGGGGGGGATACAATGAGCAGTTCTTC; CDR3aa: CASSQDGGGYNEQFF
d_gene: NA; j_gene: TRBJ2-3; v_gene: TRBV11-2; len: 12; abundance: NA; CDR3nt: TGTGCCAGCAGCCTAATCTCAGATACGCAGTATTTT; CDR3aa: CASSLISDTQYF
d_gene: NA; j_gene: TRBJ1-5; v_gene: TRBV2; len: 16; abundance: few; CDR3nt: TGTGCCAGCAGTGTCGATGGCCCAAACCGGAATCAGCCCCAGCATTTT; CDR3aa: CASSVDGPNRNQPQHF
d_gene: TRBD2; j_gene: TRBJ2-7; v_gene: TRBV20-1; len: 15; abundance: NA; CDR3nt: TGCAGTGCTAGAGGCCGCGGGGGGGTATCCTACGAGCAGTACTTC; CDR3aa: CSARGRGGVSYEQYF
d_gene: TRBD1; j_gene: TRBJ1-5; v_gene: TRBV2; len: 20; abundance: NA; CDR3nt: TGTGCCAGTACCGGTTATTTCGAGGGACAGGGGTACTGGAGCAATCAGCCCCAGCATTTT; CDR3aa: CASTGYFEGQGYWSNQPQHF
d_gene: NA; j_gene: TRBJ2-5; v_gene: TRBV6-2/TRBV6-3; len: 14; abundance: NA; CDR3nt: TGTGCCAGCCGTTCCGGACAGTCTCAAGAGACCCAGTACTTC; CDR3aa: CASRSGQSQETQYF
d_gene: TRBD2; j_gene: TRBJ2-1; v_gene: TRBV7-3; len: 15; abundance: few; CDR3nt: TGTGCCAGCAGCTTCTCGGGGGGGACCTACAATGAGCAGTTCTTC; CDR3aa: CASSFSGGTYNEQFF
d_gene: TRBD2; j_gene: TRBJ2-2; v_gene: TRBV19; len: 19; abundance: NA; CDR3nt: TGTGCCAGTACCAGAAGAGGGCCTAGCGGGGGAACGAACACCGGGGAGCTGTTTTTT; CDR3aa: CASTRRGPSGGTNTGELFF
d_gene: NA; j_gene: TRBJ2-1; v_gene: TRBV24-1; len: 11; abundance: NA; CDR3nt: TGTGCCACCAGTGTATATAATGAGCAGTTCTTC; CDR3aa: CATSVYNEQFF
d_gene: NA; j_gene: TRBJ1-2; v_gene: TRBV28; len: 15; abundance: NA; CDR3nt: TGTGCCAGCAGCCCCGCAACAGGGACTAACTATGGCTACACCTTC; CDR3aa: CASSPATGTNYGYTF
d_gene: TRBD1; j_gene: TRBJ2-1; v_gene: TRBV6-1; len: 20; abundance: few; CDR3nt: TGTGCCAGCAGTGGGGGGACAGGGGGCCCTCGTAGGAATTCCTACAATGAGCAGTTCTTC; CDR3aa: CASSGGTGGPRRNSYNEQFF
d_gene: TRBD1; j_gene: TRBJ2-7; v_gene: TRBV6-2/TRBV6-3; len: 20; abundance: few; CDR3nt: TGTGCCAGCAGTTACTCGGTCCGGTTTGCTGGACAGGGCACAGTCTACGAGCAGTACTTC; CDR3aa: CASSYSVRFAGQGTVYEQYF
d_gene: TRBD2; j_gene: TRBJ2-1; v_gene: TRBV7-2; len: 17; abundance: many; CDR3nt: TGTGCCAGCAGCTACCAAACAACTAGCGGGGGTTACAATGAGCAGTTCTTC; CDR3aa: CASSYQTTSGGYNEQFF
d_gene: NA; j_gene: TRBJ1-1; v_gene: TRBV6-5; len: 14; abundance: few; CDR3nt: TGTGCCAGCAGTTACTCTATAATGAACACTGAAGCTTTCTTT; CDR3aa: CASSYSIMNTEAFF
d_gene: NA; j_gene: TRBJ2-3; v_gene: TRBV15; len: 15; abundance: NA; CDR3nt: TGTGCCACCAGCAGAGACCGCATTAGCACAGATACGCAGTATTTT; CDR3aa: CATSRDRISTDTQYF
d_gene: NA; j_gene: TRBJ1-5; v_gene: TRBV7-2; len: 16; abundance: many; CDR3nt: TGTGCCAGCAGCTCCGACTTTTGGGGCTCGAATCAGCCCCAGCATTTT; CDR3aa: CASSSDFWGSNQPQHF
d_gene: NA; j_gene: TRBJ1-1; v_gene: TRBV4-3; len: 15; abundance: NA; CDR3nt: TGCGCCAGCAGCCTCCGGGGGACCTTGAACACTGAAGCTTTCTTT; CDR3aa: CASSLRGTLNTEAFF
d_gene: NA; j_gene: TRBJ2-3; v_gene: TRBV7-2; len: 14; abundance: few; CDR3nt: TGTGCCAGCAGCTTTAGGGGCAGGAGATACGCGCAGTATTTT; CDR3aa: CASSFRGRRYAQYF
d_gene: NA; j_gene: TRBJ1-2; v_gene: TRBV19; len: 14; abundance: few; CDR3nt: TGTGCCAGCCGAGGGAAAGACCTATACTATGGCTACACCTTC; CDR3aa: CASRGKDLYYGYTF
d_gene: TRBD1; j_gene: TRBJ2-7; v_gene: TRBV7-6; len: 15; abundance: NA; CDR3nt: TGTGCCAGCAGCTCCCACAGGGGAGTCTCCTACGAGCAGTACTTC; CDR3aa: CASSSHRGVSYEQYF
d_gene: NA; j_gene: TRBJ1-1; v_gene: TRBV7-2; len: 12; abundance: few; CDR3nt: TGTGCCAGCAGCTCCTCCGAAGGTCGGGCTTTCTTT; CDR3aa: CASSSSEGRAFF
d_gene: NA; j_gene: TRBJ2-7; v_gene: TRBV6-5; len: 15; abundance: NA; CDR3nt: TGTGCCAGCAGCCACGAAAGTAGGGGCTCCTACGAGCAGTACTTC; CDR3aa: CASSHESRGSYEQYF
d_gene: NA; j_gene: TRBJ2-3; v_gene: TRBV2; len: 17; abundance: NA; CDR3nt: TGTGCCAGCAGTGAAGGGCCCGGGGGAAGTAGCACAGATACGCAGTATTTT; CDR3aa: CASSEGPGGSSTDTQYF
d_gene: NA; j_gene: TRBJ1-2; v_gene: TRBV4-2; len: 13; abundance: once; CDR3nt: TGTGCCAGCAGCCACGGGATTCACTATGGCTACACCTTC; CDR3aa: CASSHGIHYGYTF
d_gene: TRBD2; j_gene: TRBJ2-7; v_gene: TRBV20-1; len: 15; abundance: few; CDR3nt: TGCAGTGCTAGAGATCTCTATAGCGGGGGGGCTCGACAGTACTTC; CDR3aa: CSARDLYSGGARQYF